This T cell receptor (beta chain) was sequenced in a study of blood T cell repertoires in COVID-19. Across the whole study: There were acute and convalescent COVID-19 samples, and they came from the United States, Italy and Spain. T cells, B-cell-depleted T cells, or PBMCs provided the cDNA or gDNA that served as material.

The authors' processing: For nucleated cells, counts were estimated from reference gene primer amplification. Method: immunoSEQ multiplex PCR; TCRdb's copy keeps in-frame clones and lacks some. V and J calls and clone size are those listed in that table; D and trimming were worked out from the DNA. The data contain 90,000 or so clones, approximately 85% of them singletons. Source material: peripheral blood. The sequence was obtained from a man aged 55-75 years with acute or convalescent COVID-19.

CDR3 nucleotides: TGCGCCAGCAGCTTGGGGGTAGCGGGGAATGAGCAGTTCTTC. Translated: CASSLGVAGNEQFF. The V and J genes are TRBV5-1 and TRBJ2-1; TRBD2 agrees at 8 bases. CDR1 is SGHRS, CDR2 YFSETQ, per germline. CDR3 length equals 14 residues. V shed 0 bases, J shed 7 bases, and the junction held 3 bases outside the gene matches.